Below, 30 T cell receptor beta chains from the same sample are listed, as sequenced in a study of blood T cell repertoires in COVID-19. Sequencing used immunoSEQ multiplex PCR; TCRdb keeps in-frame clones, though not all of them. The sample records hundreds of thousands of clones, over 75% being singletons. The sample consisted of PBMCs or T cells enriched from blood (not recorded which). Source of these receptors: a man between 25 and 39 years old who had recovered from COVID-19.

J is TRBJ2-2 and V is TRBV23-1; a weak D match, TRBD1 (6 bases). TRBV23-1 is assigned to the ORF class and has an uncertain function. The V end was cut by 2 bases, the J end by 6 bases, with 22 bases between. This CDR3 comprises 18 residues. CDR3 residues: CASSQRDRDIGGSGELFF. The CDR3 nucleotides are TGCGCCAGCAGTCAAAGAGACCGGGACATCGGAGGTTCCGGGGAGCTGTTTTTT.

The chain uses TRBV18 and TRBJ2-7; no clear D gene. The CDR3 covers 13 residues. V lost 2 bases, J lost 6 bases, and 11 bases lay in between. CDR1 is KGHSH and CDR2 is LQKENI in the germline V gene. Here the CDR3 reads CASSPDEALEQYF. The CDR3 nucleotides are TGTGCCAGCTCACCAGATGAAGCTCTCGAGCAGTACTTC.

The gene calls are TRBV6-5 and TRBJ2-1, with D unclear. Deletions cut 9 bases from V and 0 bases from J, with 12 bases between. Germline assignment: CDR1 MNHEY and CDR2 SVGAGI. CDR3 length: 14 amino acids. The CDR3 coding sequence is TGTGCCAGTTCCAGGCCGAGCTCCTACAATGAGCAGTTCTTC. Translation: CASSRPSSYNEQFF.

CDR3 residues: CASSLERGTEAFF. In DNA, the CDR3 is TGTGCCAGCAGCTTAGAAAGGGGCACTGAAGCTTTCTTT. The V call is TRBV11-2, the J call TRBJ1-1, with D possibly matching TRBD1 (5 bases). The V end lost 0 bases, the J end lost 4 bases, and 6 bases lay between the germline ends. CDR1 is SGHAT and CDR2 is FQNNGV in the germline V gene. CDR3 length equals 13 residues.

J is TRBJ2-1 and V is TRBV5-4; 9 bases are shared with TRBD2. In germline, CDR1 is SGHNT, CDR2 YYREEE (reference sequence). The CDR3 sequence is 14 residues long. Germline trimming cut 4 bases from V and 4 bases from J; bases unmatched to any gene: 3. DNA for the CDR3: TGTGCCAGCAGCCTAGCGGGACGATACAATGAGCAGTTCTTC. It yields the protein CASSLAGRYNEQFF.

The chain joins TRBV4-1 to TRBJ2-1; D gene ambiguous. Germline CDR1 reads MGHRA; CDR2 reads YSYEKL. Trimming shortened V by 0 bases and J by 4 bases, and 19 bases separated the two germline ends. The CDR3 sequence is 18 residues long. CDR3 in amino acids: CASSQDLRLALRYNEQFF. The DNA for the CDR3 is TGCGCCAGCAGCCAAGATCTACGACTCGCACTTAGATACAATGAGCAGTTCTTC.

The V and J genes are TRBV5-4 and TRBJ2-7; 9 bases line up with TRBD2. The trim removed 0 bases at V and 11 bases at J, leaving 9 bases unmatched. Germline CDR1 reads SGHNT; CDR2 reads YYREEE (reference sequence). CDR3 length equals 14 residues. The CDR3 sequence: CASSLGSRVAGEYF. CDR3 coding DNA: TGTGCCAGCAGCTTGGGAAGTAGGGTAGCGGGAGAGTACTTC.

The chain recombines TRBV30 with TRBJ2-3; D is perhaps TRBD1 (6 bases). Trimming took 3 bases from V and 4 from J, leaving 8 bases between them. The CDR3 spans 12 residues. From germline, CDR1 is GTSNPN and CDR2 SVGIG (reference sequence). CDR3 sequence: CAWSRQADTQYF. CDR3 in DNA: TGTGCCTGGAGCCGACAGGCAGATACGCAGTATTTT.

The rearrangement uses TRBV2 and TRBJ2-7, with D possibly being TRBD1 (6 bases). CDR1 is SNHLY and CDR2 is FYNNEI in the germline V gene. The V and J ends lost 4 bases and 5 bases respectively, with 12 bases between them. The CDR3 is 13 amino acids. This CDR3 is CASSADRFNEQYF. The DNA for the CDR3 is TGTGCCAGCAGTGCCGACAGGTTTAACGAGCAGTACTTC.

The chain employs TRBV28 and TRBJ2-7, with TRBD2 matching 12 bases. CDR3 size: 15 residues. Trimming took 6 bases from V and 0 from J; bases not matched to a gene: 3. CDR1 is MDHEN and CDR2 is SYDVKM in the germline V gene. CDR3: CASSLLAGGSYEQYF. The CDR3 nucleotides are TGTGCCAGCAGCTTACTAGCGGGAGGCTCCTACGAGCAGTACTTC.

The chain couples TRBV4-1 to TRBJ1-6, with 7 bases matching TRBD1. Germline V CDR1 and CDR2: MGHRA, YSYEKL. V gave up 0 bases and J gave up 8 bases; unmatched junction bases: 10. This CDR3 is built from 17 residues. CDR3 protein: CASSQEPSGTAYSPLHF. DNA for the CDR3: TGCGCCAGCAGCCAAGAGCCCTCGGGGACAGCGTATTCACCCCTCCACTTT.

V usage is TRBV27 and J usage is TRBJ1-5; TRBD1 is a possible D gene (5 bases). This CDR3 region has 14 residues. Germline assignment: CDR1 MNHEY and CDR2 SMNVEV (reference sequence). V lost 6 bases and J lost 5, with 14 bases in between. The CDR3 DNA reads TGTGCCAGCAGGTTAAGGGGATCCTATCAGCCCCAGCATTTT. Protein product: CASRLRGSYQPQHF.

This clone was counted between two and nine times. V is TRBV28 and J is TRBJ2-3; 9 bases line up with TRBD2. Per the germline V gene, CDR1 is MDHEN and CDR2 is SYDVKM. V shed 5 bases and J 2 bases; nucleotides not matched to a gene: 11. The CDR3 contains 17 residues. CDR3 amino acids: CASSPLNSGRSTDTQYF. In DNA form, the CDR3 reads TGTGCCAGCAGTCCTCTCAATAGCGGGAGATCCACAGATACGCAGTATTTT.

In this sample, this clone turned up once. The chain links TRBV28 to TRBJ1-5; no clear D gene. Trimming shortened V by 6 bases and J by 4 bases, and 10 bases separated the two germline ends. Germline CDR1 reads MDHEN; CDR2 reads SYDVKM. The CDR3 length is 13 residues. The CDR3, as DNA: TGTGCCAGCAGGTCAACTCTAAATCAGCCCCAGCATTTT. Amino acid sequence: CASRSTLNQPQHF.

This clone occurred once. The V gene is TRBV29-1, the J gene TRBJ2-7, with TRBD2 matching over 15 bases. In germline, CDR1 is SQVTM, CDR2 ANQGSEA. The ends lost 6 bases at V and 7 bases at J; junction bases unmatched: 4. CDR3 length equals 13 residues. The CDR3 protein is CSVVGLAGGEQYF. For the CDR3, the DNA is TGCAGCGTCGTGGGACTAGCGGGAGGAGAGCAGTACTTC.

The J gene is TRBJ2-7, the V gene TRBV30; D gene unclear. The CDR3 consists of 12 residues. Looked up from germline, CDR1 is GTSNPN and CDR2 is SVGIG (reference sequence). Trimming removed 4 bases from V and 5 bases from J, with 12 bases in between. This chain's CDR3 is CAWMRLLNEQYF. The CDR3 coding sequence is TGTGCCTGGATGCGCCTTCTAAACGAGCAGTACTTC.

This clone showed up just once. The rearrangement links TRBV18 to TRBJ1-1; 9 bases line up with TRBD1. The ends lost 0 bases at V and 4 bases at J; junction bases unmatched: 12. From germline, CDR1 is KGHSH and CDR2 LQKENI. The CDR3 sequence is 18 residues long. The CDR3 loop reads CASSPPVPGQGRGTEAFF. The CDR3 bases are TGTGCCAGCTCACCACCAGTCCCGGGACAGGGTAGGGGCACTGAAGCTTTCTTT.

The V and J genes are TRBV18 and TRBJ2-7, with D perhaps TRBD1 (6 bases). Germline V gene lookup returns CDR1 KGHSH and CDR2 LQKENI. The CDR3 has 15 residues. V lost 4 bases to trimming and J lost 0 bases, with 13 bases between them. CDR3 protein: CASSLGQTLSYEQYF. The CDR3 DNA follows: TGTGCCAGCTCACTCGGACAGACTCTCTCCTACGAGCAGTACTTC.

The chain joins TRBV15 to TRBJ1-2, with 7 positions matching TRBD1. CDR1 LNHNV and CDR2 YYDKDF come from the germline V gene (reference sequence). The CDR3 length is 13 residues. Losses at the gene ends were 3 bases for V and 8 bases for J; bases not matched to a gene: 6. CDR3 in DNA: TGTGCCACCAGCAGTAACAGGGGTGTCGGCTACACCTTC. Encoded protein: CATSSNRGVGYTF.

This chain connects TRBV9 to TRBJ2-2; D may be TRBD2 (5 bases). CDR3 size: 14 residues. V lost 1 base to trimming and J lost 4 bases, with 8 bases between them. Germline V CDR1 and CDR2: SGDLS, YYNGEE. The CDR3 is CASSVSGRTGELFF. CDR3 bases: TGTGCCAGCAGCGTAAGCGGTCGCACCGGGGAGCTGTTTTTT.

The CDR3 DNA sequence: TGTGCCAGCAGCCGGGAAGAGACCCAGTACTTC. It codes for CASSREETQYF. The V call is TRBV12-3 or TRBV12-4, the J call TRBJ2-5; D is unclear. The CDR3 contains 11 residues. Trimming cost V 6 bases and J 3 bases, with 5 bases left between them.

This clone is a singleton in its sample. V and J are TRBV24-1 and TRBJ2-3, with 12 bases aligning to TRBD2. Germline-derived CDR1 and CDR2 are KGHDR and SFDVKD. The trim removed 3 bases at V and 4 bases at J, leaving 10 bases unmatched. The CDR3 length is 18 residues. The CDR3 DNA follows: TGTGCCACCAGTGATATTCGGACTAGCGGGGCTGCCGCAGATACGCAGTATTTT. This gives the protein CATSDIRTSGAAADTQYF.

This rearrangement joins TRBV10-3 to TRBJ1-1; 9 bases fit TRBD1. CDR1 is ENHRY, CDR2 SYGVKD, per germline. The CDR3 extends over 14 amino acids. The trim removed 3 bases at V and 6 bases at J, leaving 5 bases unmatched. The CDR3 sequence is CAISEPDRGAEAFF. CDR3 in DNA: TGTGCCATCAGTGAACCTGACAGGGGGGCTGAAGCTTTCTTT.

V gene TRBV28 combines with J gene TRBJ1-4, with TRBD1 matching over 10 bases. CDR3 length: 15 amino acids. Germline CDR1 MDHEN, CDR2 SYDVKM. After removal of 7 bases from V and 7 bases from J, the junction contained 9 bases not matched to a gene. The CDR3 sequence: CASTDGGTGVEKLFF. CDR3 bases: TGTGCCAGCACCGACGGGGGGACAGGGGTTGAAAAACTGTTTTTT.

The chain carries TRBV9 and TRBJ2-1; 10 bases line up with TRBD2. Germline values: CDR1 SGDLS, CDR2 YYNGEE. CDR3 size: 15 residues. Unmatched junction bases numbered 10, after V lost 4 bases and J lost 9 bases. This CDR3 reads CASSSPGLAIAEQFF. The CDR3 nucleotides read TGTGCCAGCAGCTCCCCGGGACTAGCGATTGCTGAGCAGTTCTTC.

The chain recombines TRBV5-4 with TRBJ2-1; TRBD2 matches 9 bases. This CDR3 is 16 amino acids long. Germline CDR1 and CDR2: SGHNT and YYREEE (reference sequence). Trimming at V came to 0 bases and at J to 3 bases, leaving 4 bases not matched to a gene. CDR3 region: CASSLAGLAGYNEQFF. The CDR3 DNA follows: TGTGCCAGCAGCTTGGCGGGACTAGCTGGCTACAATGAGCAGTTCTTC.

This clone was counted once. The chain employs TRBV12-3 or TRBV12-4 and TRBJ2-1; weak D call: TRBD1 (6 bases). V lost 5 bases and J lost 7, with 12 bases in between. The CDR3 covers 13 residues. This CDR3 reads CASSRQVGNEQFF. The CDR3 DNA reads TGTGCCAGCAGTCGACAGGTTGGAAATGAGCAGTTCTTC.

The chain carries TRBV24-1 and TRBJ1-2; D uncertain. V shed 3 bases and J shed 6 bases, with 4 bases lying between them. Germline lookup yields CDR1 KGHDR and CDR2 SFDVKD. CDR3 length: 11 residues. CDR3 bases: TGTGCCACCAGTGATACGGATGGCTACACCTTC. It codes for CATSDTDGYTF.

This sequence joins TRBV5-4 and TRBJ2-1; D unclear. CDR3 length equals 13 residues. Germline CDR1 reads SGHNT; CDR2 reads YYREEE (reference sequence). V lost 0 bases and J 8 bases, leaving 9 bases between the germline ends. CDR3 protein: CASSLVSQDEQFF. Here the CDR3 DNA reads TGTGCCAGCAGCTTGGTATCCCAGGATGAGCAGTTCTTC.

The J gene is TRBJ1-2, the V gene TRBV28; the match to TRBD1 covers 8 bases. The V segment lost 4 bases and the J segment 10 bases; nucleotides outside the gene matches: 8. The CDR3 runs 13 residues. Germline values: CDR1 MDHEN, CDR2 SYDVKM. The CDR3 bases are TGTGCCAGCAGTTCGCGGACAGGGTTCGACTACACCTTC. Residues: CASSSRTGFDYTF.